This T cell receptor (beta chain) came from a study of blood T cell repertoires in COVID-19. At the level of the study: The origin of the acute and convalescent COVID-19 samples was the United States, Italy and Spain. PBMCs, B-cell-depleted T cells, or T cells were the source of the cDNA or gDNA that made up the material.

Deletions cut 6 bases from V and 4 bases from J, with 15 bases between. This CDR3 spans 14 amino acids. Germline CDR1 is SGHVS and CDR2 is FQNEAQ. The data were produced by immunoSEQ multiplex PCR, yet TCRdb's version contains in-frame clones alone and is incomplete. The table has approximately 230,000 clones, nearly 90% seen once. Sequences were obtained from peripheral blood. J is TRBJ1-1 and V is TRBV7-8; D uncertain. This receptor was identified in a man younger than 35 with active or convalescent COVID-19. CDR3 residues: CASRPPRRFTEAFF. In DNA, the CDR3 is TGTGCCAGCAGGCCTCCCCGGAGATTCACTGAAGCTTTCTTT.